Presented here are 29 T cell receptor beta chains from one specimen sequenced in a study of beta chain features in type 1 diabetes. Expressed TCRB transcripts were sequenced because the isolated RNA had all been reverse transcribed beforehand. TCRdb's table, derived via immunoSEQ multiplex PCR, lists solely in-frame clones and lacks some. The sample includes roughly 250,000 clones, about 9.3% of them seen just once. Material for sequencing was naive CD4+ T cells from blood. The receptors come from a woman between 18 and 29 years old in good health.

The V call is TRBV5-1, the J call TRBJ2-1; 15 bases line up with TRBD2. CDR3 length: 16 residues. Germline V gene data show CDR1 as SGHRS and CDR2 as YFSETQ. V lost 3 bases and J lost 3; bases outside the gene matches: 1. The CDR3 region has the DNA TGCGCCAGCAGCTGGGGACTAGCGGGAGGCTACAATGAGCAGTTCTTC. Its protein product is CASSWGLAGGYNEQFF.

The CDR3 here is CASSPPGQGAYQPQHF. CDR3 DNA: TGTGCCAGCTCACCGCCAGGACAGGGGGCCTATCAGCCCCAGCATTTT. This chain joins TRBV18 and TRBJ1-5; 11 nucleotides line up with TRBD1. The CDR3 extends over 16 amino acids. In germline, CDR1 is KGHSH, CDR2 LQKENI. The junction had 6 bases not matched to a gene; V was cut back by 3 bases and J by 5 bases.

This clone was counted between two and nine times. This chain links TRBV9 with TRBJ2-5; 13 bases align to TRBD2. Germline assignment: CDR1 SGDLS and CDR2 YYNGEE. CDR3 length: 16 amino acids. Trimming took 0 bases from V and 4 from J; bases not matched to a gene: 3. The CDR3 here is CASSVGLAGGGETQYF. CDR3 coding DNA: TGTGCCAGCAGCGTAGGACTAGCGGGAGGCGGAGAGACCCAGTACTTC.

The chain recombines TRBV15 with TRBJ2-2, with 8 bases identical to TRBD1. Unmatched junction bases numbered 5, after V lost 2 bases and J lost 6 bases. The CDR3 consists of 15 residues. Germline V gene sequence: CDR1 LNHNV, CDR2 YYDKDF (reference sequence). CDR3 in DNA: TGTGCCACCAGCAGAACCCCGACAGGGGCCGGGGAGCTGTTTTTT. It encodes CATSRTPTGAGELFF.

This chain connects TRBV7-2 to TRBJ2-4; D perhaps matches TRBD1 (5 bases). The CDR3 loop spans 16 amino acids. Germline loops: CDR1 SGHTA, CDR2 FQGNSA. V was clipped by 1 base and J by 1 base, with 11 bases between them. The CDR3 nucleotides are TGTGCCAGCAGCTTAGTGGGGCCGGGCGCCAAAAACATTCAGTACTTC. It encodes CASSLVGPGAKNIQYF.

This clone was seen a handful of times. CDR3 coding DNA: TGTGCCAGCAGCTCCGGGACAGGGATTGAAAAACTGTTTTTT. Translated, it gives CASSSGTGIEKLFF. The chain links TRBV5-4 to TRBJ1-4; 9 bases match TRBD1. V was pared by 3 bases and J by 7 bases, with 4 bases of the junction left unmatched. Germline-derived CDR1 and CDR2 are SGHNT and YYREEE (reference sequence). The CDR3 contains 14 residues.

This clone came up a few times. V and J are TRBV7-2 and TRBJ2-3; TRBD2 is a possible D gene (6 bases). Germline lookup yields CDR1 SGHTA and CDR2 FQGNSA. The ends were cut back, 1 base at V and 5 bases at J, with 19 bases in the middle. This CDR3 is 17 amino acids long. This chain's CDR3 is CASSLGLLAGMLDTQYF. CDR3 coding DNA: TGTGCCAGCAGCTTAGGACTTCTGGCGGGGATGTTAGATACGCAGTATTTT.

This clone was seen more than once but under ten times. Additional DNA sequences in this sample encode the identical CDR3. The rearrangement uses TRBV29-1 and TRBJ2-7, with D maybe TRBD1 (6 bases). This CDR3 is built from 15 residues. Trimming took 4 bases from V and 2 from J, leaving 18 bases between them. Germline-derived CDR1 and CDR2 are SQVTM and ANQGSEA. As DNA, the CDR3 is TGCAGCGTTGCGTCGGGGTTCGAGGGGGCCTACGAGCAGTACTTC. As protein: CSVASGFEGAYEQYF.

This clone was counted a few times. The chain couples TRBV9 to TRBJ2-5, with TRBD2 matching over 7 bases. This CDR3 comprises 19 residues. J lost 2 bases, V lost 0 bases, and 16 bases had no gene match. Germline CDR1 reads SGDLS; CDR2 reads YYNGEE. In DNA form, the CDR3 reads TGTGCCAGCAGCGTAGCGGGGGTTTCTTCCGGGGGAGGGCAAGAGACCCAGTACTTC. This gives the protein CASSVAGVSSGGGQETQYF.

The V gene is TRBV5-4, the J gene TRBJ1-1; 7 positions match TRBD1. The CDR3 spans 13 residues. Trimming cost V 4 bases and J 7 bases; bases outside gene matches: 7. The germline gives CDR1 SGHNT, CDR2 YYREEE (reference sequence). CDR3 DNA sequence: TGTGCCAGCAGCCCAGACAGGGCTAGTGAAGCTTTCTTT. Translated, it gives CASSPDRASEAFF.

This chain uses TRBV29-1 with TRBJ1-2; TRBD1 matches at 7 bases. The length of the CDR3 is 16 residues. The ends lost 3 bases at V and 5 bases at J; junction bases unmatched: 15. CDR1 SQVTM and CDR2 ANQGSEA come from the germline V gene. CDR3 coding DNA: TGCAGCGTTGAGGGAGGACAGGACATATCGCGTTATGGCTACACCTTC. Encoded protein: CSVEGGQDISRYGYTF.

This clone was seen many times. The chain recombines TRBV30 with TRBJ2-5, with TRBD2 matching 8 bases. The CDR3 contains 13 residues. The germline V gene encodes CDR1 GTSNPN and CDR2 SVGIG (reference sequence). With V trimmed by 1 base and J by 3 bases, 1 base remained unmatched. For the CDR3, the DNA is TGTGCCTGGAGTGGTAGCGGGAAAGAGACCCAGTACTTC. It translates to CAWSGSGKETQYF.

This clone was observed a handful of times. This chain uses TRBV21-1 with TRBJ1-4. TRBV21-1 is assigned pseudogene status. The CDR3 is 14 residues long. CDR3 sequence: CASRELATNEKLFF. CDR3 DNA sequence: TGTGCCAGCAGGGAGCTTGCAACTAATGAAAAACTGTTTTTT.

This clone appeared a few times. This chain joins TRBV7-6 and TRBJ2-7; the match to TRBD1 covers 11 bases. Germline loops: CDR1 SGHVS, CDR2 FNYEAQ. This CDR3 region has 15 residues. V lost 1 base, J lost 6 bases, and 5 bases stayed unmatched. CDR3 in amino acids: CASSLGGQGAGEQYF. The CDR3 region has the DNA TGTGCCAGCAGCTTAGGAGGACAGGGGGCTGGCGAGCAGTACTTC.

CDR3 sequence reads: CAWSVPWPQVGNTEAFF. The CDR3 DNA reads as TGTGCCTGGAGTGTACCGTGGCCTCAGGTGGGGAACACTGAAGCTTTCTTT. This chain connects TRBV30 to TRBJ1-1, with unresolved D. The germline V and J ends were trimmed by 0 bases and 1 base, with 18 bases remaining between them. There are 17 residues in the CDR3. Germline V lookup: CDR1 GTSNPN, CDR2 SVGIG (reference sequence).

The V call is TRBV5-4, the J call TRBJ2-1; no definite D call. The CDR3 extends over 12 amino acids. V shed 0 bases and J shed 7 bases, with 5 bases lying between them. Germline V lookup: CDR1 SGHNT, CDR2 YYREEE (reference sequence). The CDR3: CASSLALNEQFF. The CDR3 DNA sequence: TGTGCCAGCAGCTTGGCCCTTAATGAGCAGTTCTTC.

This chain joins TRBV5-1 and TRBJ1-4; weak D call: TRBD1 (5 bases). There are 14 residues in the CDR3. V gave up 4 bases and J gave up 5 bases, with 12 bases separating them. The germline gives CDR1 SGHRS, CDR2 YFSETQ. The CDR3 region is CASSMGTGNEKLFF. DNA for the CDR3: TGCGCCAGCAGCATGGGGACGGGAAATGAAAAACTGTTTTTT.

This clone was picked up many times. This chain links TRBV30 with TRBJ1-5, with unresolved D. CDR1 is GTSNPN, CDR2 SVGIG, per germline (reference sequence). The CDR3 is 12 amino acids. Trimming took 3 bases from V and 2 from J, leaving 5 bases between them. CDR3 protein: CAWSGGNQPQHF. DNA for the CDR3: TGTGCCTGGAGCGGTGGCAATCAGCCCCAGCATTTT.

On this clone itself: The CDR3 does not end in the conserved phenylalanine or tryptophan, so this is likely a read error. The chain has TRBV30 and TRBJ2-7, with 7 bases that match TRBD2. Trimming removed 0 bases from V and 4 bases from J; junction bases left unmatched: 6. The CDR3 totals 14 residues. CDR1 and CDR2 from the germline V gene are GTSNPN and SVGIG (reference sequence). The CDR3 DNA sequence: TGTGCCTGGAGTGTAAGTTATAGCGGGTACGAGCAGTACTCC. Its protein product is CAWSVSYSGYEQYS.

This clone was observed a few times. The genes are TRBV5-1 and TRBJ1-1, with 10 positions matching TRBD1. The CDR3 is 16 amino acids. Per germline, CDR1 SGHRS and CDR2 YFSETQ. V dropped 4 bases and J dropped 2; count of bases not matched to a gene: 8. The CDR3 reads CASSIRTGGTNTEAFF. For the CDR3, the DNA is TGCGCCAGCAGCATCCGGACAGGGGGAACTAACACTGAAGCTTTCTTT.

This clone was counted a few times. The CDR3 nucleotides read TGTGCCAGCAGCAGCCGCCGGGAATTTGGCTACGAGCAGTACTTC. Translation: CASSSRREFGYEQYF. V gene TRBV7-9 combines with J gene TRBJ2-7; D may be TRBD2 (5 bases). The CDR3 is made up of 15 amino acids. Germline CDR1 is SEHNR and CDR2 is FQNEAQ (reference sequence). V gave up 5 bases and J gave up 3 bases, with 17 bases separating them.

The V gene is TRBV18, the J gene TRBJ1-1; 9 bases line up with TRBD1. CDR1 KGHSH and CDR2 LQKENI come from the germline V gene. V was pared by 3 bases and J by 1 base, with 12 bases of the junction left unmatched. This CDR3 region has 18 residues. CDR3 bases: TGTGCCAGCTCACCCGAAATTTTGGGACAGGGAGGGAACACTGAAGCTTTCTTT. Translated, it gives CASSPEILGQGGNTEAFF.

This clone was observed a handful of times. The chain recombines TRBV19 with TRBJ1-5; D not certain. Germline CDR1 and CDR2: LNHDA and SQIVND (reference sequence). The ends were cut back, 3 bases at V and 7 bases at J, with 13 bases in the middle. The CDR3 runs 14 residues. The CDR3 sequence: CASSMRAEDQPQHF. CDR3 coding DNA: TGTGCCAGTAGTATGAGGGCAGAGGACCAGCCCCAGCATTTT.

This chain uses TRBV19 with TRBJ2-1; D is possibly TRBD1 (5 bases). Germline CDR1 and CDR2: LNHDA and SQIVND (reference sequence). The length of the CDR3 is 15 residues. Trimming shortened V by 5 bases and J by 5 bases, and 16 bases separated the two germline ends. CDR3 sequence reads: CASSLIRALHNEQFF. CDR3 sequence (DNA): TGTGCCAGTAGTTTAATCAGGGCCCTCCACAATGAGCAGTTCTTC.

This chain links TRBV2 with TRBJ1-2, with D tentatively TRBD1 (5 bases). Trimming left V 3 bases short and J 7 bases short, with 15 bases between. Per germline, CDR1 SNHLY and CDR2 FYNNEI. This CDR3 region has 14 residues. DNA for the CDR3: TGTGCCAGCAGTGAGGAGGGCAGGGCGGGTGGCTACACCTTC. Its protein product is CASSEEGRAGGYTF.

The chain combines TRBV19 with TRBJ1-2; D remains unclear. V lost 3 bases and J lost 0, with 5 bases in between. The CDR3 sequence is 13 residues long. Germline lookup yields CDR1 LNHDA and CDR2 SQIVND (reference sequence). DNA of the CDR3: TGTGCCAGTAGTATCGGGTCTAACTATGGCTACACCTTC. Translated, it gives CASSIGSNYGYTF.

This chain uses TRBV5-1 with TRBJ2-3; 8 nucleotides align to TRBD2. V was pared by 4 bases and J by 1 base, with 14 bases of the junction left unmatched. The germline V gene encodes CDR1 SGHRS and CDR2 YFSETQ. CDR3 length: 18 residues. CDR3 coding DNA: TGCGCCAGCAGCCCCGGACTAGCCTCCGCGTCGGGCACAGATACGCAGTATTTT. It codes for CASSPGLASASGTDTQYF.

This clone has more than one count but fewer than ten. This CDR3 reads CASSRKDRAQYF. CDR3 in DNA: TGTGCCAGCAGCCGGAAGGACAGGGCGCAGTATTTT. The gene calls are TRBV5-6 and TRBJ2-3; 8 bases are shared with TRBD1. V lost 4 bases to trimming and J lost 10 bases; unmatched junction nucleotides: 5. The germline gives CDR1 SGHDT, CDR2 YYEEEE. This CDR3 contains 12 residues.

The chain links TRBV6-1 to TRBJ2-7; D ambiguous. The germline V gene has CDR1 MNHNS and CDR2 SASEGT. This CDR3 contains 12 residues. The V gene lost 4 bases and the J gene lost 2 bases, with 6 bases spanning the gap. Here the CDR3 reads CASSASAYEQYF. The CDR3 DNA is TGTGCCAGCAGTGCCAGTGCCTACGAGCAGTACTTC.